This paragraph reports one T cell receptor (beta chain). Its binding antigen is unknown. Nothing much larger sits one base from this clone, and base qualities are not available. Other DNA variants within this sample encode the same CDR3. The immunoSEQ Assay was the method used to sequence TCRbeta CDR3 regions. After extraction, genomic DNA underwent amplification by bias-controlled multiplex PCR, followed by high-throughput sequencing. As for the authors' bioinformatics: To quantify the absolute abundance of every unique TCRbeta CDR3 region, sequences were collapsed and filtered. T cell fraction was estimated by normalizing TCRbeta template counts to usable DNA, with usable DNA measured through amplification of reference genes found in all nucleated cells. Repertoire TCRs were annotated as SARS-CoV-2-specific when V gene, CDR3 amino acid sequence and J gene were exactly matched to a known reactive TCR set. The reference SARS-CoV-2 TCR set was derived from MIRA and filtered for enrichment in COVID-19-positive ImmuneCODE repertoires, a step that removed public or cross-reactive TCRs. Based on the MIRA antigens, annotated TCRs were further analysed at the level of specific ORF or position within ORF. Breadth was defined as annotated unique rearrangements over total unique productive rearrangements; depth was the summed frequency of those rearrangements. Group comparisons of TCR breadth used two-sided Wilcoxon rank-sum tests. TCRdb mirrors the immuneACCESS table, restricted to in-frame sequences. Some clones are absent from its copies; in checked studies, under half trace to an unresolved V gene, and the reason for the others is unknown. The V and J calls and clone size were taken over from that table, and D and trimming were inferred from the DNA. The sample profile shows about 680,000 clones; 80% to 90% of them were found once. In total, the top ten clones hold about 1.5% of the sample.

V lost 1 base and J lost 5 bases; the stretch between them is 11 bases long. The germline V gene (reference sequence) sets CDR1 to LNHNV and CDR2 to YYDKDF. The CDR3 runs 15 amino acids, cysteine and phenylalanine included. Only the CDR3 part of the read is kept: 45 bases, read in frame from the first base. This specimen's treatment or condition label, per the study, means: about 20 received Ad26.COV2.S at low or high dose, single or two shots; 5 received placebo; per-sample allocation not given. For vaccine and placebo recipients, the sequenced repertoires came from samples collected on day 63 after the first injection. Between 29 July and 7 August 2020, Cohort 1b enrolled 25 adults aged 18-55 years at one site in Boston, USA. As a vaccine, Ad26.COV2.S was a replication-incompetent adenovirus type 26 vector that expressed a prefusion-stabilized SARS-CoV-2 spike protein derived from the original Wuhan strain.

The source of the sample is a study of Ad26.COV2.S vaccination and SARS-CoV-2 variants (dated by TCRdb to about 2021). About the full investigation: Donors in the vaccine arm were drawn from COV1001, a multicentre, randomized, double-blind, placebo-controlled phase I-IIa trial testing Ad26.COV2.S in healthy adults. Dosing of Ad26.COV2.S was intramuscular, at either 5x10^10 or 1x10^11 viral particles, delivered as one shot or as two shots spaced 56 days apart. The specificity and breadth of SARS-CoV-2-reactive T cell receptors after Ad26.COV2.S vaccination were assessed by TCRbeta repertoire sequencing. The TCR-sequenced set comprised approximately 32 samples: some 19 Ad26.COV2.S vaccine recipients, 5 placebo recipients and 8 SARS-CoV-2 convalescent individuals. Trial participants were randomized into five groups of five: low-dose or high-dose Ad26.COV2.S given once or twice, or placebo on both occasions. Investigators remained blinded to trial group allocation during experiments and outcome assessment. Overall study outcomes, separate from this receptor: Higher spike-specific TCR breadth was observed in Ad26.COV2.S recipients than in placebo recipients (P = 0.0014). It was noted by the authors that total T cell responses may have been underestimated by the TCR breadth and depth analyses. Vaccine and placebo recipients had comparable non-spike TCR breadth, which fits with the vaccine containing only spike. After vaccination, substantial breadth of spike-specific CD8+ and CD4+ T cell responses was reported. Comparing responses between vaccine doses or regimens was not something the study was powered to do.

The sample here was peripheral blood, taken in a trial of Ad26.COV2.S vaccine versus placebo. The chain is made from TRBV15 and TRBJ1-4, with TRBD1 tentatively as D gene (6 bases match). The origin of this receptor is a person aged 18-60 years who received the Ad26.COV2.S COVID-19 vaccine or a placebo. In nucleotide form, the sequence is TGTGCCACCAGCAGAGGGGGGGGCGTAAATGAAAAACTGTTTTTT. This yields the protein CATSRGGGVNEKLFF.